A single sample is the source of the 16 T cell receptor beta chains below, sequenced in a study of T cell responses to AZD1222 COVID-19 vaccine. Sequenced by immunoSEQ multiplex PCR; TCRdb stores in-frame clones only, minus some. The data contain 79,000 or so clones, about 92% of them singletons. The input for sequencing was peripheral blood, taken 28 days after the second AZD1222 dose. All receptors derive from an adult who received the AZD1222 COVID-19 vaccine.

The chain links TRBV18 to TRBJ1-5; no clear D. The ends were cut back, 3 bases at V and 0 bases at J, with 9 bases in the middle. Germline V gene lookup returns CDR1 KGHSH and CDR2 LQKENI. CDR3 length equals 15 residues. The CDR3 region has the DNA TGTGCCAGCTCACCCAGTGATTATAGCAATCAGCCCCAGCATTTT. Amino acid sequence: CASSPSDYSNQPQHF.

This CDR3 reads CASSISGTGAFRQPQHF. As DNA, the CDR3 is TGTGCCAGTAGTATAAGTGGGACAGGTGCCTTCCGACAGCCCCAGCATTTT. The J gene is TRBJ1-5, the V gene TRBV19; 8 bases fit TRBD1. Germline V gene data show CDR1 as LNHDA and CDR2 as SQIVND (reference sequence). CDR3 length: 17 residues. The junction had 13 bases not matched to a gene; V was cut back by 2 bases and J by 7 bases.

In DNA, the CDR3 is TGTGCCAGCAGTGAAGGGTCAAATGCGGGACAGACCCCATTCGAGTACTTC. The encoded protein is CASSEGSNAGQTPFEYF. The chain couples TRBV6-1 to TRBJ2-4; a possible D gene is TRBD1 (7 bases). The V end lost 1 base, the J end lost 14 bases, and 27 bases lay between the germline ends. The CDR3 has 17 residues. Germline-derived CDR1 and CDR2 are MNHNS and SASEGT.

With respect to this clone: At one of its ends the junction is not consistent with the germline gene, which may arise from a read error. The rearrangement joins TRBV6-1 to TRBJ1-1; D is undetermined. In germline, CDR1 is MNHNS, CDR2 SASEGT. CDR3 length: 11 amino acids. The CDR3 sequence is CASSEAMRPRF. The CDR3 DNA is TGTGCCAGCAGTGAAGCAATGCGTCCTAGGTTT.

This chain joins TRBV19 and TRBJ1-1, with 8 bases identical to TRBD1. The length of the CDR3 is 15 residues. Germline CDR1 is LNHDA and CDR2 is SQIVND (reference sequence). The trim removed 2 bases at V and 3 bases at J, leaving 5 bases unmatched. CDR3: CASSIFRGRDTEAFF. The CDR3, as DNA: TGTGCCAGTAGTATATTCAGGGGGCGCGACACTGAAGCTTTCTTT.

The CDR3 is CASSPTVTDEQFF. CDR3 DNA: TGTGCCAGCAGCCCGACAGTTACCGATGAGCAGTTCTTC. The chain recombines TRBV7-3 with TRBJ2-1; D might be TRBD1 (5 bases). Trimming shortened V by 5 bases and J by 8 bases, and 13 bases separated the two germline ends. CDR1 SGHTA and CDR2 FQGTGA come from the germline V gene. The CDR3 is 13 residues long.

This chain connects TRBV12-3 or TRBV12-4 to TRBJ1-1; no clear D gene. Trimming took 5 bases from V and 0 from J, leaving 7 bases between them. The CDR3 contains 13 residues. CDR3 region: CASSQPMNTEAFF. The CDR3 DNA reads TGTGCCAGCAGTCAGCCCATGAACACTGAAGCTTTCTTT.

The V call is TRBV20-1, the J call TRBJ2-2, with D unclear. This CDR3 spans 11 amino acids. CDR1 and CDR2 from the germline V gene are DFQATT and SNEGSKA (reference sequence). V was pared by 6 bases and J by 5 bases, with 7 bases between. In DNA form, the CDR3 reads TGCAGTGCACGGAGAACCGGGGAGCTGTTTTTT. Its translation: CSARRTGELFF.

V and J are TRBV6-5 and TRBJ2-5, with D unclear. In germline, CDR1 is MNHEY, CDR2 SVGAGI. The V gene lost 6 bases and the J gene lost 5 bases, with 10 bases spanning the gap. CDR3 size: 12 residues. CDR3 in DNA: TGTGCCAGCAGCCAGACTTGGGAGACCCAGTACTTC. Protein product: CASSQTWETQYF.

This clone is a singleton in its sample. This rearrangement joins TRBV19 to TRBJ2-7; D ambiguous. Trimming took off 8 bases at V and 3 bases at J, with 8 bases between the two ends. CDR3 length equals 11 residues. Germline lookup yields CDR1 LNHDA and CDR2 SQIVND (reference sequence). CDR3 in amino acids: CASGQGYEQYF. The CDR3, as DNA: TGTGCCAGTGGGCAAGGCTACGAGCAGTACTTC.

The chain combines TRBV20-1 with TRBJ1-1; D is unresolved. V was pared by 5 bases and J by 0 bases, with 4 bases between. The CDR3 has 11 amino acids. Germline lookup yields CDR1 DFQATT and CDR2 SNEGSKA (reference sequence). In DNA, the CDR3 is TGCAGTGCTCCCCTGAACACTGAAGCTTTCTTT. Translation: CSAPLNTEAFF.

In its sample, this clone was seen once. The chain links TRBV2 to TRBJ1-1; a weak D match, TRBD1 (5 bases). V was trimmed by 3 bases and J by 5 bases, leaving 10 bases between them. CDR3 length: 13 residues. CDR1 SNHLY and CDR2 FYNNEI come from the germline V gene. The CDR3 DNA reads TGTGCCAGCAGTGAGGGGGGGTGGACTGAAGCTTTCTTT. It translates to CASSEGGWTEAFF.

This clone showed up just once. The CDR3 bases are TGTGCCAGCAGCCCCAGAATGTGGGGCCAGCGATTCTATGGCTACACCTTC. It translates to CASSPRMWGQRFYGYTF. The chain uses TRBV7-8 and TRBJ1-2, with D perhaps TRBD1 (5 bases). The CDR3 totals 17 residues. The V gene lost 5 bases and the J gene lost 4 bases, with 23 bases spanning the gap. The germline gives CDR1 SGHVS, CDR2 FQNEAQ.

The chain combines TRBV2 with TRBJ2-3, with D unresolved. CDR1 is SNHLY, CDR2 FYNNEI, per germline. This CDR3 spans 20 amino acids. V lost 4 bases, J lost 2 bases, and 28 bases lay in between. The CDR3 nucleotides are TGTGCCAGCAGTGGCCGTTGGGATACGACAAGCACCTACCTCACAGATACGCAGTATTTT. This translates into CASSGRWDTTSTYLTDTQYF.

V usage is TRBV2 and J usage is TRBJ1-6, with TRBD1 matching over 10 bases. This CDR3 has 15 residues. Germline CDR1 and CDR2: SNHLY and FYNNEI. The V gene end was trimmed by 7 bases and the J gene end by 7 bases; junction bases not matched to a gene: 7. CDR3 in amino acids: CASNRQGAGNSPLHF. The CDR3 DNA follows: TGTGCCAGCAATCGACAGGGGGCAGGAAATTCACCCCTCCACTTT.

This chain links TRBV21-1 with TRBJ2-7; the table's D call TRBD1 went unverified against the DNA. TRBV21-1 is classified as a pseudogene. CDR3 length: 16 residues. This CDR3 reads CASSKGEGGSLAEQYV. The CDR3 DNA is TGTGCCAGCAGCAAAGGGGAAGGGGGCTCTTTAGCCGAGCAGTACGTC.